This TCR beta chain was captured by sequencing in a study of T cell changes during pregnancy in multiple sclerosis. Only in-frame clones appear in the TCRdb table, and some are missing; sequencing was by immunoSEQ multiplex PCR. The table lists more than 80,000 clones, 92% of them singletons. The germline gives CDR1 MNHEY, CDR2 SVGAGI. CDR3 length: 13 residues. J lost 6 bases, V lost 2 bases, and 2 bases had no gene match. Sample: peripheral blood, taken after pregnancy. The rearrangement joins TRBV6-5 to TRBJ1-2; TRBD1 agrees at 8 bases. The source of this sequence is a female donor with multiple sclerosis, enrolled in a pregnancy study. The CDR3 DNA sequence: TGTGCCAGCAGTTACGACAGGGGACATGGCTACACCTTC. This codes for CASSYDRGHGYTF.